A single sample is the source of the 7 T cell receptor beta chains below, sequenced in a study of blood T cell repertoires in COVID-19. This table comes from immunoSEQ multiplex PCR, and its TCRdb copy is limited to in-frame clones, with some not included. The sample shows 9,500 to 11,000 clones, around 89% of them seen only once. The sequencing input was peripheral blood. The receptor source for this set is a human donor in a cohort sampled during active COVID-19.

CDR3: CASSLAVAGGQGNEQFF. The CDR3 DNA sequence: TGCGCCAGCAGCCTGGCAGTAGCGGGGGGGCAGGGCAATGAGCAGTTCTTC. The rearrangement uses TRBV5-1 and TRBJ2-1; 11 bases are a match to TRBD2. The V and J ends lost 4 bases and 6 bases, in that order; junction bases with no gene match: 12. This CDR3 comprises 17 residues. The germline CDR1 and CDR2 sequences are SGHRS and YFSETQ.

The chain combines TRBV6-5 with TRBJ2-2; D remains ambiguous. The CDR3 has 13 amino acids. V was shortened by 8 bases and J by 4 bases, with 11 bases between the two germline ends. The germline V gene encodes CDR1 MNHEY and CDR2 SVGAGI. The CDR3 DNA reads as TGTGCCAGCGGGCGTCTTACCACCGGGGAGCTGTTTTTT. Its translation is CASGRLTTGELFF.

Relative to its sample, this clone is medium-sized. The CDR3 sequence: CASRDSYTDTQYF. The CDR3 DNA sequence: TGTGCCAGCAGGGACAGTTACACAGATACGCAGTATTTT. The chain is built from TRBV2 and TRBJ2-3; D may be TRBD1 (6 bases). Trimming took 6 bases from V and 2 from J, leaving 9 bases between them. Germline assignment: CDR1 SNHLY and CDR2 FYNNEI. The CDR3 spans 13 residues.

The V gene is TRBV2, the J gene TRBJ1-6; 12 nucleotides agree with TRBD1. V lost 7 bases to trimming and J lost 6 bases; unmatched junction nucleotides: 4. The CDR3 is 15 amino acids. CDR1 and CDR2 from the germline V gene are SNHLY and FYNNEI. DNA of the CDR3: TGTGCCAGCAAGGGACAGGGGGCAATTAATTCACCCCTCCACTTT. Translation: CASKGQGAINSPLHF.

The rearrangement joins TRBV6-5 to TRBJ2-2; 7 nucleotides line up with TRBD1. This CDR3 is built from 15 residues. Germline V gene sequence: CDR1 MNHEY, CDR2 SVGAGI. J lost 1 base, V lost 6 bases, and 5 bases had no gene match. CDR3 DNA sequence: TGTGCCAGCAGCCTCCGACAGGGGAACACCGGGGAGCTGTTTTTT. Translation gives CASSLRQGNTGELFF.

The chain recombines TRBV7-2 with TRBJ2-2; D remains unclear. Germline loops: CDR1 SGHTA, CDR2 FQGNSA. Between the trimmed V and J ends, which lost 2 bases and 5 bases, there was a span of 3 bases. The CDR3 has 12 amino acids. CDR3 loop: CASSLYTGELFF. DNA for the CDR3: TGTGCCAGCAGCTTATATACCGGGGAGCTGTTTTTT. Variable domain in full (rest from reference TRBV7-2 and TRBJ2-2): GAGVSQSPSNKVTEKGKDVELRCDPISGHTALYWYRQSLGQGLEFLIYFQGNSAPDKSGLPSDRFSAERTGGSVSTLTIQRTQQEDSAVYLCASSLYTGELFFGEGSRLTVL.

This clone has just a few counts. One junction end does not reproduce the germline sequence, and a read error may be involved. In the same sample, other DNA sequences code for this CDR3. The genes are TRBV7-9 and TRBJ2-2; 12 bases are a match to TRBD2. CDR3 length equals 18 residues. Germline V CDR1 and CDR2: SEHNR, FQNEAQ (reference sequence). DNA of the CDR3: TGCGCCAGCAGCTATCCTAGCGGGGGGGCCGGGAACACCGGGGAGCTGTTTTTT. It encodes CASSYPSGGAGNTGELFF.